This T cell receptor beta chain was recorded in a study of patients and donors after allogeneic stem cell transplantation (dated by TCRdb to 2018 to 2021). A few counts support this clonotype. Its target antigen remains unknown. Base quality data are lacking; no much larger clone is found one base away. Library preparation was by RT-PCR. Instrument on record: NextSeq 550. The public reads were run again by TCRdb, first through fastp at Q25 and then through MiXCR, and only productive beta chains were kept. When rows share a CDR3 protein, they turn into one entry using the most common DNA and genes. The sample table lists roughly 940,000 distinct CDR3 sequences, 18% of them with a count of one. The ten largest clones capture under 6.5% of the sample. Input material: blood, either unsorted or a sorted T cell fraction (not recorded which). The source is a human donor who was either an allogeneic HSCT recipient or a stem cell or donor lymphocyte infusion donor (not recorded which). It is not recorded whose cells these are; they may come from a transplant donor.

In nucleotide form, the sequence is TGTGCCAGCAGTGAACCTGGCAGCCCCTACGAGCAGTACTTC. Translated, it reads CASSEPGSPYEQYF. The chain is encoded by TRBV2 joined to TRBJ2-7, with the D gene too uncertain to name. The CDR3 numbers 14 residues from cysteine through phenylalanine. Of all the DNA, just the CDR3 is kept, 42 bases in frame from base 1. CDR1 and CDR2, per the germline V gene, are SNHLY and FYNNEI. V is clipped by 2 bases and J by 2 bases, and the sequence between their germline boundaries is 10 bases long.